This T cell receptor (beta chain) was documented in a study of blood T cell repertoires in COVID-19. Looking at the study overall: Spain, Italy and the United States supplied samples that represented acute and convalescent COVID-19. Sources were T cells, B-cell-depleted T cells, or PBMCs; the material itself was cDNA or gDNA.

Original methodology: Cell counts per sample came from amplifying reference gene primers. Repertoires were generated with immunoSEQ multiplex PCR, while TCRdb's copy carries only in-frame clones and drops some. V and J calls and clone size are given by that table; D and trimming were obtained from the DNA. This table has 150,000 to 200,000 clones, 65% to 85% appearing once. CDR1 and CDR2 from the germline V gene are LGHNA and YNFKEQ. This CDR3 comprises 15 residues. The J segment lost 1 base and the V segment lost 3 bases, leaving 4 bases of the junction unmatched. The TCR originated in a woman in her seventies who had recovered from COVID-19. The sequenced sample was peripheral blood. This chain connects TRBV4-2 to TRBJ2-5; 8 nucleotides line up with TRBD2. The CDR3 sequence: CASSHPGGAQETQYF. In DNA form, the CDR3 reads TGTGCCAGCAGCCACCCCGGGGGGGCCCAAGAGACCCAGTACTTC.